Below are 29 T cell receptor beta chains sequenced from a single sample in a study of control samples from healthy donors and cancer patients (dated by TCRdb to the early 2020s). Receptor libraries were prepared by the immunoSEQ multiplex PCR assay. Sourced from immuneACCESS, this table was stored by TCRdb with only in-frame sequences that have V and J called. A share of the clones is absent; for the studies checked, an unresolved V gene accounts for under half, and the remainder has no known explanation. Counted in this sample were 100,000 or so clones; around 80% of them appeared once. The ten largest account for about 10% of the sample. Sequences were obtained from blood. All receptors derive from a woman aged 55 to 70 in good health.

J is TRBJ1-5 and V is TRBV24-1, with a tentative D call TRBD1 (6 bases). V shed 4 bases and J shed 0 bases, with 9 bases lying between them. CDR3 length: 15 amino acids. The germline V gene encodes CDR1 KGHDR and CDR2 SFDVKD. The DNA for the CDR3 is TGTGCCACCAGTGACCAACAGGGTAGCAATCAGCCCCAGCATTTT. Translating gives CATSDQQGSNQPQHF.

The rearrangement links TRBV3-1 (or the pseudogene TRBV3-2) to TRBJ2-7; tentatively, D is TRBD2 (6 bases). This CDR3 is 14 amino acids long. Germline V lookup: CDR1 LGHDT, CDR2 YNNKEL (reference sequence). V dropped 1 base and J dropped 9 bases, with 16 bases sitting between them. The CDR3 bases are TGTGCCAGCAGCCAAGGGACTAAAGGGGTTGGGCAGTACTTC. The encoded protein is CASSQGTKGVGQYF.

V usage is TRBV3-1 (or the pseudogene TRBV3-2) and J usage is TRBJ2-2; D assignment may be TRBD1 or TRBD2 (5 bases each). The ends were cut back, 1 base at V and 7 bases at J, with 10 bases in the middle. This CDR3 is 14 amino acids long. The germline gives CDR1 LGHDT, CDR2 YNNKEL (reference sequence). CDR3 in amino acids: CASSQAGAVGELFF. The DNA for the CDR3 is TGTGCCAGCAGCCAAGCCGGGGCCGTCGGGGAGCTGTTTTTT.

The CDR3 DNA reads as TGTGCCAGCAGCCAAAGGTCGGCAGTGAACACCGGGGAGCTGTTTTTT. This translates into CASSQRSAVNTGELFF. V gene TRBV14 combines with J gene TRBJ2-2; the D is unclear. The length of the CDR3 is 16 residues. Looked up from germline, CDR1 is SGHDN and CDR2 is FVKESK. V was pared by 2 bases and J by 1 base, with 11 bases between.

In this sample, this clone turned up once. The chain is built from TRBV7-2 and TRBJ1-2, with D unresolved. Germline V gene data show CDR1 as SGHTA and CDR2 as FQGNSA. The CDR3 is 13 amino acids. Deletions cut 3 bases from V and 8 bases from J, with 13 bases between. CDR3 nucleotide sequence: TGTGCCAGCAGCTTCAGCGGTTTAGGGGGCTACACCTTC. Its protein is CASSFSGLGGYTF.

The chain couples TRBV19 to TRBJ1-6, with 7 bases identical to TRBD1. Trimming removed 6 bases from V and 13 bases from J; junction bases left unmatched: 18. CDR1 is LNHDA, CDR2 SQIVND, per germline (reference sequence). The CDR3 is 16 amino acids. CDR3 region: CASSRLSGTESDPLHF. CDR3 sequence (DNA): TGTGCCAGTAGCCGCCTGTCCGGGACAGAGTCTGATCCCCTCCACTTT.

Here the CDR3 reads CASSLIRGHPTNNQPQHF. Written as DNA, the CDR3 is TGTGCCAGCAGCTTAATCAGGGGGCACCCTACAAACAATCAGCCCCAGCATTTT. The genes are TRBV7-8 and TRBJ1-5, with 8 nucleotides matching TRBD1. The CDR3 spans 18 residues. Germline values: CDR1 SGHVS, CDR2 FQNEAQ. V trimming: 2 bases; J trimming: 3 bases; junction bases outside the gene matches: 12. Complete variable domain (other parts from reference TRBV7-8 and TRBJ1-5): GAGVSQSPRYKVAKRGQDVALRCDPISGHVSLFWYQQALGQGPEFLTYFQNEAQLDKSGLPSDRFFAERPEGSVSTLKIQRTQQEDSAVYLCASSLIRGHPTNNQPQHFGDGTRLSIL.

The chain employs TRBV10-3 and TRBJ1-4, with D unresolved. This CDR3 is built from 11 residues. Germline CDR1 reads ENHRY; CDR2 reads SYGVKD. The V gene lost 10 bases and the J gene lost 7 bases, with 10 bases spanning the gap. Here the CDR3 reads CASGVSEKLFF. Here the CDR3 DNA reads TGTGCCAGCGGAGTGAGTGAAAAACTGTTTTTT.

The rearrangement links TRBV3-1 (or the pseudogene TRBV3-2) to TRBJ2-7; D gene ambiguous. With 1 base removed from V and 2 bases from J, the gap between germline ends came to 6 bases. Per germline, CDR1 LGHDT and CDR2 YNNKEL (reference sequence). This CDR3 is 13 amino acids long. The CDR3 spells CASSQAGAYEQYF. As DNA, the CDR3 is TGTGCCAGCAGCCAAGCGGGTGCCTACGAGCAGTACTTC.

The rearrangement uses TRBV5-4 and TRBJ2-2; no firm D call. V was shortened by 5 bases and J by 4 bases, with 12 bases between the two germline ends. Germline V CDR1 and CDR2: SGHNT, YYREEE (reference sequence). This CDR3 comprises 14 residues. The CDR3 DNA is TGTGCCAGCAGTTTCTACGGAGTCACCGGGGAGCTGTTTTTT. This sequence encodes CASSFYGVTGELFF.

This chain connects TRBV7-9 to TRBJ1-4; 7 nucleotides line up with TRBD1. This CDR3 is 14 amino acids long. With 7 bases clipped from V and 0 bases from J, the junction kept 2 bases outside the gene matches. CDR1 and CDR2 (germline): SEHNR, FQNEAQ (reference sequence). The CDR3: CASTRGTTNEKLFF. For the CDR3, the DNA is TGTGCCAGCACCAGGGGGACAACTAATGAAAAACTGTTTTTT.

The chain combines TRBV28 with TRBJ1-6; TRBD1 matches 9 bases. CDR1 and CDR2 from the germline V gene are MDHEN and SYDVKM. This CDR3 has 15 amino acids. The V and J ends lost 6 bases and 9 bases, in that order; junction bases with no gene match: 9. CDR3 sequence (DNA): TGTGCCAGCAGACGACAGGGGGATAGTGGTTCACCCCTCCACTTT. Its translation: CASRRQGDSGSPLHF.

The V call is TRBV15, the J call TRBJ2-1, with a possible D match to TRBD2 (6 bases). CDR3 length: 14 residues. V was cut by 0 bases and J by 8 bases, with 11 bases left in between. CDR1 and CDR2 from the germline V gene are LNHNV and YYDKDF (reference sequence). The CDR3 nucleotides are TGTGCCACCAGCAGAGATCAGGGCGGGGATGAGCAGTTCTTC. It yields the protein CATSRDQGGDEQFF.

The sample holds a few counts of this clone. V is TRBV7-6 and J is TRBJ2-7, with 9 positions matching TRBD1. The CDR3 runs 15 residues. Germline V CDR1 and CDR2: SGHVS, FNYEAQ. J lost 2 bases, V lost 4 bases, and 6 bases had no gene match. DNA of the CDR3: TGTGCCAGCAGCTACGGGACAGGGCTGACCTACGAGCAGTACTTC. Translated, it gives CASSYGTGLTYEQYF.

The V gene is TRBV5-6, the J gene TRBJ1-2; maybe TRBD1 (5 bases). The CDR3 has 14 residues. Germline V gene data show CDR1 as SGHDT and CDR2 as YYEEEE. The V gene lost 6 bases and the J gene lost 7 bases, with 19 bases spanning the gap. The CDR3 DNA reads TGTGCCAGCACCGCTTCCGGGACTAAGGTTGGCTACACCTTC. Translated, it gives CASTASGTKVGYTF.

The J gene is TRBJ2-2, the V gene TRBV5-1; 7 bases are a match to TRBD1. Per germline, CDR1 SGHRS and CDR2 YFSETQ. The V gene end was trimmed by 2 bases and the J gene end by 6 bases; junction bases not matched to a gene: 7. The length of the CDR3 is 15 residues. Here the CDR3 DNA reads TGCGCCAGCAGCTTACAACAGGGGCTCTCCGGGGAGCTGTTTTTT. Protein product: CASSLQQGLSGELFF.

This chain connects TRBV5-1 to TRBJ1-1, with TRBD1 matching 7 bases. CDR3 length equals 14 residues. Germline trimming cut 3 bases from V and 8 bases from J; bases unmatched to any gene: 10. CDR1 and CDR2 (germline): SGHRS, YFSETQ. DNA for the CDR3: TGCGCCAGCAGCTGGGGGCCAGGGGGGGCGGAAGCTTTCTTT. This encodes CASSWGPGGAEAFF.

The chain recombines TRBV7-2 with TRBJ2-7; D unresolved. The CDR3 has 14 residues. Trimming shortened V by 2 bases and J by 1 base, and 9 bases separated the two germline ends. Germline V gene sequence: CDR1 SGHTA, CDR2 FQGNSA. CDR3 nucleotide sequence: TGTGCCAGCAGCTTAAAACCGGGTTCCTACGAGCAGTACTTC. This gives the protein CASSLKPGSYEQYF.

This chain uses TRBV10-3 with TRBJ2-5, with TRBD1 matching over 7 bases. This CDR3 region has 14 residues. Germline V CDR1 and CDR2: ENHRY, SYGVKD. Trimming removed 6 bases from V and 4 bases from J; junction bases left unmatched: 8. The CDR3 DNA reads TGTGCCATCAGCGACCGGACAGGCGGAGAGACCCAGTACTTC. It yields the protein CAISDRTGGETQYF.

The DNA for the CDR3 is TGTGCCAGCAGCCTTAGACAGGGACTCCAGGAAAAACTGTTTTTT. It encodes CASSLRQGLQEKLFF. The chain joins TRBV14 to TRBJ1-4, with 7 bases that match TRBD1. The CDR3 covers 15 residues. Germline V gene lookup returns CDR1 SGHDN and CDR2 FVKESK. V was clipped by 4 bases and J by 8 bases; unmatched bases: 10.

The chain couples TRBV19 to TRBJ2-3; D unclear. Germline V lookup: CDR1 LNHDA, CDR2 SQIVND (reference sequence). Trimming took off 8 bases at V and 4 bases at J, with 10 bases between the two ends. CDR3 length: 12 amino acids. CDR3 sequence: CASPKFADTQYF. CDR3 in DNA: TGTGCCAGTCCAAAGTTTGCAGATACGCAGTATTTT.

The J gene is TRBJ1-2, the V gene TRBV4-1; D remains ambiguous. Germline values: CDR1 MGHRA, CDR2 YSYEKL. The CDR3 is 14 amino acids. Trimming removed 2 bases from V and 4 bases from J, with 11 bases in between. CDR3 residues: CASSQSGDFYGYTF. Written as DNA, the CDR3 is TGCGCCAGCAGCCAATCAGGAGACTTCTATGGCTACACCTTC.

This chain links TRBV19 with TRBJ2-1; D not resolved. Germline assignment: CDR1 LNHDA and CDR2 SQIVND (reference sequence). This CDR3 contains 17 residues. V lost 0 bases and J 0 bases, leaving 12 bases between the germline ends. The CDR3, as DNA: TGTGCCAGTAGTATAGACCCAGTGGGAATCTCCTACAATGAGCAGTTCTTC. Amino acids: CASSIDPVGISYNEQFF.

This chain joins TRBV5-1 and TRBJ1-1; D perhaps matches TRBD1 (6 bases). Trimming took 3 bases from V and 1 from J, leaving 22 bases between them. Germline CDR1 is SGHRS and CDR2 is YFSETQ. The CDR3 is 18 residues long. CDR3 in amino acids: CASSSSTSSGRGNTEAFF. In DNA form, the CDR3 reads TGCGCCAGCAGCTCGTCTACAAGTTCAGGCAGGGGGAACACTGAAGCTTTCTTT.

The chain couples TRBV5-1 to TRBJ2-3; 15 positions agree with TRBD2. Losses at the gene ends were 0 bases for V and 3 bases for J; bases not matched to a gene: 2. The CDR3 covers 17 residues. CDR1 is SGHRS and CDR2 is YFSETQ in the germline V gene. The CDR3 nucleotides are TGCGCCAGCAGCTTGGATGGACTAGCGGGGGGGACAGATACGCAGTATTTT. This codes for CASSLDGLAGGTDTQYF.

V is TRBV5-6 and J is TRBJ2-3, with D possibly being TRBD2 (6 bases). Germline V gene data show CDR1 as SGHDT and CDR2 as YYEEEE. Between the trimmed V and J ends, which lost 5 bases and 1 base, there was a span of 14 bases. The CDR3 loop spans 15 amino acids. CDR3 bases: TGTGCCAGCAGTATGGGAGGAGGGGGCACAGATACGCAGTATTTT. This codes for CASSMGGGGTDTQYF.

This clone was detected only a few times. The chain has TRBV29-1 and TRBJ1-1; the match to TRBD1 covers 8 bases. Germline V gene lookup returns CDR1 SQVTM and CDR2 ANQGSEA. V lost 4 bases, J lost 0 bases, and 19 bases stayed unmatched. The CDR3 extends over 19 amino acids. CDR3 region: CSVALVRVRTGNMNTEAFF. The CDR3 DNA reads TGCAGCGTTGCCTTGGTTCGGGTCCGGACAGGGAACATGAACACTGAAGCTTTCTTT.

The rearrangement uses TRBV5-4 and TRBJ1-4; D is ambiguous. The CDR3 is 15 residues long. CDR1 and CDR2 from the germline V gene are SGHNT and YYREEE (reference sequence). V lost 4 bases and J lost 4, with 14 bases in between. CDR3 loop: CASSTSPDFNEKLFF. The CDR3 DNA reads TGTGCCAGCAGCACCTCCCCAGATTTTAATGAAAAACTGTTTTTT. Full variable domain (rest looked up from reference TRBV5-4 and TRBJ1-4): ETGVTQSPTHLIKTRGQQVTLRCSSQSGHNTVSWYQQALGQGPQFIFQYYREEENGRGNFPPRFSGLQFPNYSSELNVNALELDDSALYLCASSTSPDFNEKLFFGSGTQLSVL.

V is TRBV11-2 and J is TRBJ2-1; perhaps TRBD1 as D (9 bases). This CDR3 spans 19 amino acids. Trimming removed 5 bases from V and 7 bases from J, with 30 bases in between. The germline gives CDR1 SGHAT, CDR2 FQNNGV. The CDR3 spells CASSPWTGATEREWNEQFF. CDR3 nucleotides: TGTGCCAGCAGCCCGTGGACAGGGGCTACTGAGCGGGAGTGGAATGAGCAGTTCTTC.